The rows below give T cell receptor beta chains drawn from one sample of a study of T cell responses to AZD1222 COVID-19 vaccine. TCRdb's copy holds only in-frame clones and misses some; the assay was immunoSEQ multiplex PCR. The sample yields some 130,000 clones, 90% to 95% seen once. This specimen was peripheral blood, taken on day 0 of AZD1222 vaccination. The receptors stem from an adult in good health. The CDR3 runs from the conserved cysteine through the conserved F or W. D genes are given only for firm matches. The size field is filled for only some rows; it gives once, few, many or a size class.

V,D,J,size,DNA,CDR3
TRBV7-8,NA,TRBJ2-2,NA,TGTGCCAGCAGCTTAACGACAGCCGGGGAGCTGTTTTTT,CASSLTTAGELFF
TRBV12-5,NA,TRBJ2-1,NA,TGTGCTAGTGGTTTCTCTAGCCCAGGGTGGTGGGGTGAGCAGTTCTTC,CASGFSSPGWWGEQFF
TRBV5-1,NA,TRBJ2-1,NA,TGCGCCAGCTCCGGCGGGCGGGATAACAATGAGCAGTTCTTC,CASSGGRDNNEQFF
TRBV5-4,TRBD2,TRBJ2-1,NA,TGTGCCAGCAGTTCGCCGGGACTAGCGGACCACAATGAGCAGTTCTTC,CASSSPGLADHNEQFF
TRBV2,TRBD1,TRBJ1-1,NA,TGTGCCAGCGGACAGGTCGGGGGGACTCAATGGGGAGCTTTCTTT,CASGQVGGTQWGAFF
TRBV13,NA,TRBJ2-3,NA,TGTGCCAGCAGCTTAAGCGGCACTAGCACAGATACGCAGTATTTT,CASSLSGTSTDTQYF
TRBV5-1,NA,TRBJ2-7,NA,TGCGCCAGCAGCTTGGGGACGGGGGACAGACTTTACGAGCAGTACTTC,CASSLGTGDRLYEQYF
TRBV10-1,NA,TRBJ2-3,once,TGCGCCAGCAGTCTTAGCGCAGATACGCAGTATTTT,CASSLSADTQYF
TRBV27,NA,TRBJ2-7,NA,TGTGCCAGCAGTTATGGGGGCCCCGTGGAGTACTTC,CASSYGGPVEYF
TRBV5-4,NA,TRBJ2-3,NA,TGTGCCAGCAGCGTAATTCGAGGGGAGGATACGCAGTATTTT,CASSVIRGEDTQYF
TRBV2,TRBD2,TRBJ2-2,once,TGTGCCAGCAGTGAAGCTGGGGGACTAGGTTGGGTTCTGAACACCGGGGAGCTGTTTTTT,CASSEAGGLGWVLNTGELFF
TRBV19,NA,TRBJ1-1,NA,TGTGCCAGTAGCAGGGCAGGGTACACTGAAGCTTTCTTT,CASSRAGYTEAFF
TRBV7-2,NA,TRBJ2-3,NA,TGTGCCAGCAGCTTAGGGGGTGTAAGCACAGATACGCAGTATTTT,CASSLGGVSTDTQYF
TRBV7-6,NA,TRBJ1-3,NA,TGTGCCAGCAGCTTAGACGCGGTCAGCCTCTTGTCGGGAAACACCATATATTTT,CASSLDAVSLLSGNTIYF
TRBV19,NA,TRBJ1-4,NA,TGTGCCAGTACCCACAGGGCTACTAATGAAAAACTGTTTTTT,CASTHRATNEKLFF
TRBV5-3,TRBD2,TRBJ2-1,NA,TGTGCCAGAAGCTGGGGGACTAGCGGGGACAATTTTAATGAGCAGTTCTTC,CARSWGTSGDNFNEQFF
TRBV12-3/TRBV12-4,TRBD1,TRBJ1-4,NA,TGTGCCAGCAGTTACAGGGGTGATGAAAAACTGTTTTTT,CASSYRGDEKLFF
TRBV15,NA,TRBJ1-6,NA,TGTGCCACCAGCGCAAGCTCCTATAATTCACCCCTCCACTTT,CATSASSYNSPLHF
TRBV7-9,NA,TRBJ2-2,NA,TGTGCCAGCAGCCGGACAGGAGGGACCGGGGAGCTGTTTTTT,CASSRTGGTGELFF
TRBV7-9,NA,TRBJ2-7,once,TGTGCCAGCAGCATGGACACGGAGCCCTACGAGCAGTACTTC,CASSMDTEPYEQYF
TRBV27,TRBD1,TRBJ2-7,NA,TGTGCCAGCAGTTTAACAGGGGTTGAGCAGTACTTC,CASSLTGVEQYF
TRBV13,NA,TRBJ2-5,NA,TGTGCCAGCAGCTTCCGGGGTCAAGAGACCCAGTACTTC,CASSFRGQETQYF
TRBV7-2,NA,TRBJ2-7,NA,TGTGCCAGCAGCTACAACAGGGCAGGAGTGGACGAGCAGTACTTC,CASSYNRAGVDEQYF
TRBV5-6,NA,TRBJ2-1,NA,TGTGCCAGCAGCCCCCCCCAGGACAGCGGAGCGGTCCACAATGAGCAGTTCTTC,CASSPPQDSGAVHNEQFF
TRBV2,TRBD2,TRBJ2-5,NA,TGTGCCAGCAGTGATAGGGCTAGCGGGGGAGATGGGGAGACCCAGTACTTC,CASSDRASGGDGETQYF
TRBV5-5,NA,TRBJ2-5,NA,TGTGCCAGCAGCTTGCCCCGGGTCCGTACGAGGGAGACCCAGTACTTC,CASSLPRVRTRETQYF
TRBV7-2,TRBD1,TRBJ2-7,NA,TGTGCCAGCAGCAGGCCCCGGGACAGCAACTACTACGAGCAGTACTTC,CASSRPRDSNYYEQYF
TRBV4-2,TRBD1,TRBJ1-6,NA,TGTGCCAGCAGCCAAACCTGGTCCCTCGGGACAGGGGCCGCCTCCTATAATTCACCCCTCCACTTT,CASSQTWSLGTGAASYNSPLHF
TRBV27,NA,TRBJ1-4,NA,TGTGCCAGCAGTTTATCGTGGGGCGGGGAAAAACTGTTTTTT,CASSLSWGGEKLFF
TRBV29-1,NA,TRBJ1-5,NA,TGCAGCGTCCTCCGGGACTCTGGACAGCCCCAGCATTTT,CSVLRDSGQPQHF
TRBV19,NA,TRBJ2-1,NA,TGTGCCAGTAGTACGGACAGCGACAATGAGCAGTTCTTC,CASSTDSDNEQFF
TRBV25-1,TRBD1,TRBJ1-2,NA,TGTGCCAGCAGTGAACCTGGACAGGGGTTTGGCTATGGCTACACCTTC,CASSEPGQGFGYGYTF
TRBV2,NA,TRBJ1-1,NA,TGTGCCAGCATGCCGGATTCGAACACTGAAGCTTTCTTT,CASMPDSNTEAFF
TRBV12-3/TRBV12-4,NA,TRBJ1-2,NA,TGTGCCAGCAGTCCTGTCGTCGAACAGTTTCTTTGTTTC,CASSPVVEQFLCF
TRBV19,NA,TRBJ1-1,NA,TGTGCCAGTAGTATACGGGGTGTGACCCCAGCTGAAGCTTTCTTT,CASSIRGVTPAEAFF
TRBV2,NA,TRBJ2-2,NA,TGTGCCAGCAGTGTGGGACTGCTGAACACCGGGGAGCTGTTTTTT,CASSVGLLNTGELFF
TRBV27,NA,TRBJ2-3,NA,TGTGCCAGCAGGCCCTCCCGGGTTAGCAGGCCGTTAGATACGCAGTATTTT,CASRPSRVSRPLDTQYF
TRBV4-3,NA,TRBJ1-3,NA,TGCGCCAGCAGCCAAGAAGTTCGGCAGCGGGGAAACACCATATATTTT,CASSQEVRQRGNTIYF
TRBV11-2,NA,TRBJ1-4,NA,TGTGCCAGCAGCTTAGAAGGAGAACTGTTTTTT,CASSLEGELFF
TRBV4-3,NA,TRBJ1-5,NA,TGCGCCAGCAGCCAAGACGGTACACAGCCCCAGCATTTT,CASSQDGTQPQHF
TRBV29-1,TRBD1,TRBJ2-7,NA,TGCAGCGCCCGACAGGGTTCCTACGAGCAGTACTTC,CSARQGSYEQYF
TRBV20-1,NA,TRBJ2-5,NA,TGCAGTGCTAGTCGTACAGGGCCCCAAGAGACCCAGTACTTC,CSASRTGPQETQYF
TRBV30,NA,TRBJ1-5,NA,TGTGCCTGGAGTGTAGGGGTGTCCCAGCCCCAGCATTTT,CAWSVGVSQPQHF
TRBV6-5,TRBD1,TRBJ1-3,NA,TGTGCCAGCAGTCTTGGGACAGGGAGAAACACCATATATTTT,CASSLGTGRNTIYF